This T cell receptor beta chain derives from a study of cytomegalovirus exposure and HLA in healthy donors. With 60 Vbeta and 13 Jbeta primers, the PCR was carried out. Here immunoSEQ multiplex PCR was the method, and the copy in TCRdb shows in-frame clones only, minus some. The sample has 200,000 to 250,000 clones, approximately 80% seen once. General study findings and limits: Specificity for CMV antigens was confirmed in vitro for a few of the CMV-associated chains.

V dropped 2 bases and J dropped 8; count of bases not matched to a gene: 15. This CDR3 is 17 amino acids long. Germline V gene data show CDR1 as SGHVS and CDR2 as FQNEAQ. In the case of this clone: What it binds is unknown.

The chain recombines TRBV7-8 with TRBJ1-2; the match to TRBD1 covers 9 bases. This clonotype was sampled from a man aged 30 to 45 in good health and CMV-seronegative. Sequencing was performed on PBMCs. CDR3 sequence: CASSLKGQGIFYGGYTF. The CDR3 DNA reads TGTGCCAGCAGCTTAAAGGGACAGGGTATTTTTTACGGCGGCTACACCTTC.